Presented here are 18 T cell receptor beta chains from one specimen sequenced in a study of T cell clonality in common variable immunodeficiency. No antigen has been assigned to these receptors. General study points: Reportedly, TCR beta sequences from common variable immunodeficiency showed fewer deletions and N-nucleotide insertions.

The assay was immunoSEQ multiplex PCR, and TCRdb's table has in-frame clones only and misses some. The repertoire shows approximately 20,000 clones, none seen only once; the top ten take around 2.4%. Sequencing was performed on peripheral blood mononuclear cells. These receptors were collected from a human donor with common variable immunodeficiency.

This clone was observed many times. The sequence runs out 3 residues before the end of the CDR3; the remainder is reconstructed from the germline J gene. The chain is built from TRBV28 and TRBJ2-7; a possible D gene is TRBD1 (6 bases). V dropped 6 bases and J dropped 0 bases, with 12 bases sitting between them. This CDR3 has 14 residues. Germline assignment: CDR1 MDHEN and CDR2 SYDVKM. The DNA read from the CDR3 is TGTGCCAGCAGACCAGGGGACGACTCCTACGAG. Translation: CASRPGDDSYE. The complete CDR3 protein is CASRPGDDSYEQYF.

This clone was seen repeatedly, ten times or more. With the read ending 3 residues before the CDR3 end, the germline J gene is used to fill in that end. This chain uses TRBV19 with TRBJ1-5; D might be TRBD1 (5 bases). Germline V gene sequence: CDR1 LNHDA, CDR2 SQIVND (reference sequence). The CDR3 loop spans 16 amino acids. V was cut by 7 bases and J by 0 bases, with 16 bases left in between. This CDR3 reads CASTWGGVYSNQPQHF. Partial CDR3 DNA: TGTGCCAGTACCTGGGGGGGGGTTTATAGCAATCAGCCC.

This clone was seen many times. The read finishes 3 residues shy of the CDR3 end, and the germline J gene is used to complete it. The rearrangement joins TRBV20-1 to TRBJ2-5; D not certain. Germline-derived CDR1 and CDR2 are DFQATT and SNEGSKA (reference sequence). The CDR3 spans 13 residues. The V and J ends lost 1 base and 1 base respectively, with 7 bases between them. CDR3: CSARVGSQETQYF. The part of the CDR3 DNA that was read is TGCAGTGCTAGAGTGGGCAGCCAAGAGACC.

This clone has at least ten counts. The read terminates 3 residues ahead of where the CDR3 ends, so the germline J gene completes it. The chain joins TRBV12-3 or TRBV12-4 to TRBJ2-2; possibly TRBD2 for D (5 bases). This CDR3 comprises 14 residues. V was shortened by 4 bases and J by 6 bases, with 12 bases between the two germline ends. The CDR3 region is CASSSTTSSGELFF. CDR3 bases read: TGTGCCAGCAGTTCCACTACTAGTTCCGGGGAG.

This clone was detected many times. Read sequence stops 3 residues before the CDR3 end, and the germline J gene provides the missing end. The rearrangement uses TRBV18 and TRBJ2-7, with D unresolved. The V gene lost 5 bases and the J gene lost 4 bases, with 9 bases spanning the gap. In germline, CDR1 is KGHSH, CDR2 LQKENI. CDR3 length: 12 residues. The CDR3 reads CASSVNAYEQYF. The sequenced part of the CDR3 DNA is TGTGCCAGCTCAGTAAATGCGTACGAG.

This clone showed up many times. The CDR3 is cut off 3 residues early in the read; its end comes from the germline J gene. The chain recombines TRBV12-3 or TRBV12-4 with TRBJ2-2; 9 nucleotides line up with TRBD2. V shed 8 bases, J shed 8 bases, and the junction held 9 bases outside the gene matches. CDR3 length equals 14 residues. CDR3 amino acids: CASYWGGGGGELFF. The CDR3 bases that were read are TGTGCCAGCTACTGGGGCGGGGGGGGAGGGGAG.

This clone was observed at least ten times. The read halts 3 residues ahead of the CDR3 end, with the missing end drawn from the germline J gene. The J gene is TRBJ1-5, the V gene TRBV2; perhaps TRBD1 as D (6 bases). V dropped 9 bases and J dropped 0 bases, with 15 bases sitting between them. The germline gives CDR1 SNHLY, CDR2 FYNNEI. This CDR3 contains 15 residues. The sequenced part of the CDR3 DNA is TGTGCCAGTGGACAGCCCGGATATAGCAATCAGCCC. Amino acid sequence: CASGQPGYSNQP. The CDR3 in full is CASGQPGYSNQPQHF.

This clone was counted ten times or more. Read data end 3 residues before the CDR3 end; the end is taken from the germline J gene. This chain uses TRBV30 with TRBJ2-7, with D possibly matching TRBD1 (6 bases). The CDR3 extends over 14 amino acids. Between the trimmed V and J ends, which lost 3 bases and 2 bases, there was a span of 14 bases. Germline CDR1 GTSNPN, CDR2 SVGIG (reference sequence). The CDR3 DNA, read in part, is TGTGCCTGGAGGCTCCTGGGGGACACCTACGAG. It codes for CAWRLLGDTYE. The entire CDR3 is CAWRLLGDTYEQYF.

In its sample, this clone was seen many times. Sequencing ends 3 residues short of the CDR3 end; the germline J gene provides the rest. V usage is TRBV18 and J usage is TRBJ1-1; 7 bases map to TRBD1. The length of the CDR3 is 16 residues. Per the germline V gene, CDR1 is KGHSH and CDR2 is LQKENI. V gave up 6 bases and J gave up 0 bases; unmatched junction bases: 10. The DNA read from the CDR3 is TGTGCCAGCTCCCTATCCCGGGACAGAATGAACACTGAA. Its protein is CASSLSRDRMNTE. The whole CDR3 is CASSLSRDRMNTEAFF.

In its sample, this clone is medium-sized. The CDR3 end is not reached by the read, which stops 3 residues before it; the germline J gene fills it in. This chain joins TRBV18 and TRBJ2-7; D call uncertain. Trimming removed 2 bases from V and 4 bases from J, with 18 bases in between. Germline V gene sequence: CDR1 KGHSH, CDR2 LQKENI. There are 16 residues in the CDR3. The CDR3 DNA, read in part, is TGTGCCAGCTCACCAAGAGGTTCCGGTGTAGGGTACGAG. It yields the protein CASSPRGSGVGYE. The CDR3 as a whole reads CASSPRGSGVGYEQYF.

Comment on this clone: The CDR3 is cut off 3 residues early in the read; its end comes from the germline J gene. This sequence joins TRBV7-3 and TRBJ1-5; no clear D. This CDR3 comprises 13 residues. Trimming left V 4 bases short and J 6 bases short, with 10 bases between. The germline gives CDR1 SGHTA, CDR2 FQGTGA. The CDR3 sequence is CASSSAEGQPQHF. The CDR3 DNA, read in part, is TGTGCCAGCAGCTCAGCTGAGGGTCAGCCC. The full variable domain, in which reference TRBV7-3 and TRBJ1-5 provide the parts outside the CDR3, is GAGVSQTPSNKVTEKGKYVELRCDPISGHTALYWYRQSLGQGPEFLIYFQGTGAADDSGLPNDRFFAVRPEGSVSTLKIQRTERGDSAVYLCASSSAEGQPQHFGDGTRLSIL.

This clone came up many times. The read ends 3 residues before the CDR3 terminus; that terminus is restored from the germline J gene. This chain links TRBV6-2 or TRBV6-3 with TRBJ2-5; D ambiguous. V lost 7 bases and J 0 bases, leaving 12 bases between the germline ends. This CDR3 has 14 amino acids. Germline V gene lookup returns CDR1 MNHEY and CDR2 SVGEGT. The CDR3 sequence is CASILEPHQETQYF. The CDR3 DNA, read in part, is TGTGCCAGCATCCTCGAGCCACACCAAGAGACC.

Ten or more counts support this clone. The covered CDR3 bases are TGCGCCAGCAGCTTGGTATCAGGGAACACCGGGGAG. Amino acids: CASSLVSGNTGE. The CDR3 in full is CASSLVSGNTGELFF. This sequence joins TRBV5-1 and TRBJ2-2; D remains unclear. The sequence runs out 3 residues before the end of the CDR3; the remainder is reconstructed from the germline J gene. The CDR3 contains 15 residues. CDR1 is SGHRS and CDR2 is YFSETQ in the germline V gene. V was shortened by 0 bases and J by 1 base, with 7 bases between the two germline ends.

This clone was recorded at least ten times. With the read ending 3 residues before the CDR3 end, the germline J gene is used to fill in that end. The chain joins TRBV29-1 to TRBJ1-2; D uncertain. This CDR3 comprises 12 residues. The V gene's germline CDR1 is SQVTM and CDR2 ANQGSEA. With 7 bases removed from V and 1 base from J, the gap between germline ends came to 10 bases. Incomplete CDR3 DNA: TGCAGCGCCGACGGGGTTAACTATGGC. Its protein product is CSADGVNYG. The full CDR3 reads CSADGVNYGYTF.

At least ten counts were recorded for this clone. The missing CDR3 end, 3 residues past where the read stops, is filled in from the germline J gene. The V gene is TRBV5-1, the J gene TRBJ2-1; D is undetermined. Trimming took off 1 base at V and 5 bases at J, with 7 bases between the two ends. The CDR3 totals 13 residues. Germline CDR1 and CDR2: SGHRS and YFSETQ. The covered CDR3 bases are TGCGCCAGCAGCTTGTCAGGTCACAATGAG. Translating it yields CASSLSGHNE. The CDR3 as a whole reads CASSLSGHNEQFF. The full variable domain, completed using reference TRBV5-1 and TRBJ2-1, is KAGVTQTPRYLIKTRGQQVTLSCSPISGHRSVSWYQQTPGQGLQFLFEYFSETQRNKGNFPGRFSGRQFSNSRSEMNVSTLELGDSALYLCASSLSGHNEQFFGPGTRLTVL.

In its sample, this clone was seen many times. The read is 3 residues too short to cover the CDR3 end, so that end is filled in from the germline J gene. The chain combines TRBV19 with TRBJ1-2; no clear D. CDR3 size: 13 residues. Trimming took off 11 bases at V and 4 bases at J, with 17 bases between the two ends. Germline CDR1 is LNHDA and CDR2 is SQIVND (reference sequence). The covered CDR3 bases are TGTGCCTCCCAGGAGGGTCTTCTCTATGGC. Its protein product is CASQEGLLYG. The full CDR3 protein is CASQEGLLYGYTF.

In its sample, this clone was seen many times. The read stops 3 residues short of the end of the CDR3; the missing end is completed from the germline J gene. The chain is built from TRBV4-1 and TRBJ2-7; D is undetermined. Trimming took off 2 bases at V and 3 bases at J, with 8 bases between the two ends. The germline V gene has CDR1 MGHRA and CDR2 YSYEKL. This CDR3 spans 13 amino acids. The CDR3 bases that were read are TGCGCCAGCAGCCAATCGGGTTTCTACGAG. Translated, it gives CASSQSGFYE. The whole CDR3 protein reads CASSQSGFYEQYF.

By sample share, this clone is medium-sized. The read ends 3 residues shy of where the CDR3 ends; the end is completed using the germline J gene. V and J are TRBV28 and TRBJ1-2, with TRBD1 identical over 10 bases. The CDR3 totals 16 residues. The V segment lost 6 bases and the J segment 7 bases; nucleotides outside the gene matches: 14. Looked up from germline, CDR1 is MDHEN and CDR2 is SYDVKM. The CDR3 DNA, read in part, is TGTGCCAGCAGGGTGACAGGGGGCGGATCCATCGGTGGC. Its protein product is CASRVTGGGSIGG. The CDR3 in its entirety is CASRVTGGGSIGGYTF.